This TCR beta chain was identified during a study of cytomegalovirus exposure and HLA in healthy donors. Findings and caveats of the study: Later analysis identified several of the most significant clusters that appeared linked to common viral pathogens.

As concerns this clone: The target antigen is unknown. Just one base apart from a much larger clone, this may be a read error.

With 60 Vbeta and 13 Jbeta primers, the PCR was carried out. This table comes from immunoSEQ multiplex PCR, and its TCRdb copy is limited to in-frame clones, with some not included. This table has over 150,000 clones, about 77% appearing once. The CDR3 has 13 residues. V lost 3 bases and J lost 4; bases outside the gene matches: 2. Germline lookup yields CDR1 SGHDN and CDR2 FVKESK. Sequenced material: PBMCs. The rearrangement links TRBV14 to TRBJ1-2, with 7 bases aligning to TRBD1. This clonotype originated in a male donor in good health and CMV-seropositive. CDR3 bases: TGTGCCAGCAGCCAGGACAGGAGCTATGGCTACACCTTC. This translates into CASSQDRSYGYTF.